The 30 T cell receptor beta chains presented below share a single source sample, sequenced in a study of blood T cell repertoires in COVID-19 (dated by TCRdb to about 2020). Receptors were amplified or captured by the immunoSEQ multiplex PCR assay. The table was pulled from immuneACCESS by TCRdb, which kept in-frame rearrangements only. Such tables lose some clones; where checked, under half of the loss comes from unresolved V genes, and the rest has no known cause. The sample yields under 250,000 clones; less than 90% were counted once. Jointly, the top ten make up 1.5% to 1.9% of the sample. Sequences were obtained from peripheral blood. These receptors came from a woman aged 40-49 years who had recovered from COVID-19.

The sample holds a few counts of this clone. The rearrangement joins TRBV7-9 to TRBJ1-4, with 7 bases fitting TRBD1. Germline CDR1 and CDR2: SEHNR and FQNEAQ (reference sequence). V lost 4 bases to trimming and J lost 8 bases; unmatched junction nucleotides: 10. The CDR3 consists of 15 residues. The CDR3 DNA reads as TGTGCCAGCAGCTCGGGGGCAGCCAGGGGGGAAAAACTGTTTTTT. Protein product: CASSSGAARGEKLFF.

The chain employs TRBV5-5 and TRBJ2-2; D uncertain. With 4 bases removed from V and 0 bases from J, the gap between germline ends came to 10 bases. Per the germline V gene, CDR1 is SGHKS and CDR2 is YYEKEE (reference sequence). The CDR3 length is 15 residues. CDR3 residues: CASSLFVANTGELFF. DNA for the CDR3: TGTGCCAGCAGCCTATTCGTAGCGAACACCGGGGAGCTGTTTTTT.

The V call is TRBV6-2 or TRBV6-3, the J call TRBJ1-4, with 10 bases lining up with TRBD1. The germline V gene encodes CDR1 MNHEY and CDR2 SVGEGT. CDR3 length: 15 amino acids. V trimming: 5 bases; J trimming: 11 bases; junction bases outside the gene matches: 11. CDR3 residues: CASSPGTGVLGKLFF. CDR3 in DNA: TGTGCCAGCAGTCCCGGGACAGGGGTCCTTGGGAAACTGTTTTTT.

The CDR3 nucleotides read TGTGCCAGCAGCCCCACAGAATCCCTCTATTACAATGAGCAGTTCTTC. Its translation is CASSPTESLYYNEQFF. The chain employs TRBV7-7 and TRBJ2-1, with D unresolved. From germline, CDR1 is SSHAT and CDR2 FNYEAQ (reference sequence). The CDR3 sequence is 16 residues long. The V end was cut by 5 bases, the J end by 4 bases, with 18 bases between. Full variable domain (remainder filled in from reference TRBV7-7 and TRBJ2-1): GAGVSQSPRYKVTKRGQDVTLRCDPISSHATLYWYQQALGQGPEFLTYFNYEAQPDKSGLPSDRFSAERPEGSISTLTIQRTEQRDSAMYRCASSPTESLYYNEQFFGPGTRLTVL.

This chain uses TRBV4-1 with TRBJ2-3, with 13 positions matching TRBD2. The V and J ends lost 5 bases and 4 bases, in that order; junction bases with no gene match: 3. CDR3 length equals 15 residues. Germline V gene sequence: CDR1 MGHRA, CDR2 YSYEKL. In nucleotides, the CDR3 is TGCGCCAGCAGCGGACTAGCGGGGGCACCAGATACGCAGTATTTT. It translates to CASSGLAGAPDTQYF.

CDR3 in DNA: TGTGCCAGCAGCCCGAAACGTGGGACAGAAGCTCGCGGCACCATATATTTT. Protein sequence: CASSPKRGTEARGTIYF. J is TRBJ1-3 and V is TRBV27; 7 bases align to TRBD1. In germline, CDR1 is MNHEY, CDR2 SMNVEV (reference sequence). V shed 6 bases, J shed 9 bases, and the junction held 20 bases outside the gene matches. The CDR3 runs 17 residues.

This clone has just a few counts. The rearrangement links TRBV7-9 to TRBJ1-5; D remains ambiguous. Germline V lookup: CDR1 SEHNR, CDR2 FQNEAQ (reference sequence). The CDR3 runs to 13 residues. The V end was cut by 3 bases, the J end by 7 bases, with 10 bases between. The CDR3 spells CASSFGARQPQHF. The CDR3 DNA is TGTGCCAGCAGCTTCGGAGCCCGGCAGCCCCAGCATTTT.

The chain recombines TRBV12-3 or TRBV12-4 with TRBJ2-7; 7 nucleotides align to TRBD1. The CDR3 is 13 residues long. Trimming cost V 3 bases and J 3 bases; bases outside gene matches: 2. The CDR3 nucleotides read TGTGCCAGCAGTTTGGGACAGCTCTACGAGCAGTACTTC. It translates to CASSLGQLYEQYF.

The chain recombines TRBV7-6 with TRBJ2-2, with 7 bases matching TRBD1. J was trimmed by 0 bases and V by 1 base; bases with no gene match: 2. The germline V gene has CDR1 SGHVS and CDR2 FNYEAQ. The CDR3 runs 16 residues. The CDR3 DNA follows: TGTGCCAGCAGCTTAGGGCAGGGGGCGAACACCGGGGAGCTGTTTTTT. It encodes CASSLGQGANTGELFF. Supplemented by reference TRBV7-6 and TRBJ2-2, the full variable domain reads GAGVSQSPRYKVTKRGQDVALRCDPISGHVSLYWYRQALGQGPEFLTYFNYEAQQDKSGLPNDRFSAERPEGSISTLTIQRTEQRDSAMYRCASSLGQGANTGELFFGEGSRLTVL.

The chain joins TRBV6-5 to TRBJ1-2; D perhaps matches TRBD1 (5 bases). In germline, CDR1 is MNHEY, CDR2 SVGAGI. This CDR3 is built from 14 residues. The V end was cut by 4 bases, the J end by 4 bases, with 13 bases between. CDR3 DNA sequence: TGTGCCAGCAGTTCCCGGACAAAAGTCTATGGCTACACCTTC. Protein product: CASSSRTKVYGYTF.

V is TRBV6-5 and J is TRBJ2-1; TRBD2 matches 9 bases. This CDR3 comprises 16 residues. The germline CDR1 and CDR2 sequences are MNHEY and SVGAGI. V lost 2 bases and J lost 5; bases outside the gene matches: 7. The CDR3 loop is CASSYPEAGGDNEQFF. The DNA of the CDR3 is TGTGCCAGCAGTTACCCGGAAGCGGGGGGTGACAATGAGCAGTTCTTC.

The rearrangement uses TRBV5-1 and TRBJ1-4, with D perhaps matching TRBD1 (5 bases). The CDR3 contains 14 residues. Trimming shortened V by 0 bases and J by 8 bases, and 11 bases separated the two germline ends. Germline V CDR1 and CDR2: SGHRS, YFSETQ. The CDR3 DNA reads as TGCGCCAGCAGCTTGGTGGAGGGGAGGGAAAAACTGTTTTTT. This gives the protein CASSLVEGREKLFF.

The V and J genes are TRBV5-6 and TRBJ2-1, with 8 nucleotides matching TRBD2. The ends lost 1 base at V and 9 bases at J; junction bases unmatched: 3. The CDR3 consists of 13 residues. Germline CDR1 and CDR2: SGHDT and YYEEEE. CDR3 in amino acids: CASSLWAGGEQFF. The CDR3 nucleotides are TGTGCCAGCAGCTTGTGGGCGGGGGGTGAGCAGTTCTTC. Combining the CDR3 with reference TRBV5-6 and TRBJ2-1 gives the whole variable domain DAGVTQSPTHLIKTRGQQVTLRCSPKSGHDTVSWYQQALGQGPQFIFQYYEEEERQRGNFPDRFSGHQFPNYSSELNVNALLLGDSALYLCASSLWAGGEQFFGPGTRLTVL.

The chain employs TRBV27 and TRBJ2-1; maybe TRBD1 (5 bases). CDR3 length: 14 residues. V lost 8 bases and J lost 4, with 15 bases in between. Germline-derived CDR1 and CDR2 are MNHEY and SMNVEV (reference sequence). The CDR3 sequence is CASYTGPSYNEQFF. CDR3 DNA: TGTGCCAGCTACACAGGTCCCTCATACAATGAGCAGTTCTTC.

The chain uses TRBV11-2 and TRBJ2-7, with TRBD2 as a possible D gene (5 bases). Trimming shortened V by 1 base and J by 3 bases, and 16 bases separated the two germline ends. The length of the CDR3 is 16 residues. Germline CDR1 and CDR2: SGHAT and FQNNGV. CDR3 sequence reads: CASSLAISGRDYEQYF. DNA of the CDR3: TGTGCCAGCAGCTTAGCGATTTCCGGACGGGACTACGAGCAGTACTTC.

V and J are TRBV12-3 or TRBV12-4 and TRBJ2-4, with TRBD1 as a possible D gene (6 bases). Trimming shortened V by 7 bases and J by 7 bases, and 14 bases separated the two germline ends. The CDR3 has 13 residues. CDR3 region: CASTTRRGNIQYF. CDR3 coding DNA: TGTGCCAGCACCACAAGAAGGGGGAACATTCAGTACTTC.

V is TRBV5-1 and J is TRBJ2-5, with D possibly matching TRBD1 (6 bases). Germline V lookup: CDR1 SGHRS, CDR2 YFSETQ. Trimming cost V 0 bases and J 3 bases, with 12 bases left between them. The CDR3 runs 15 residues. CDR3: CASSLVGTPEETQYF. The CDR3 DNA sequence: TGCGCCAGCAGCTTGGTGGGGACACCTGAAGAGACCCAGTACTTC.

The rearrangement uses TRBV4-1 and TRBJ2-2; the D is unclear. The length of the CDR3 is 12 residues. V was shortened by 0 bases and J by 7 bases, with 3 bases between the two germline ends. Germline CDR1 and CDR2: MGHRA and YSYEKL. The CDR3 DNA follows: TGCGCCAGCAGCCAAGATCTCGGGGAGCTGTTTTTT. Protein product: CASSQDLGELFF.

The genes are TRBV5-1 and TRBJ2-7; TRBD2 aligns across 9 bases. The CDR3 has 15 amino acids. The germline gives CDR1 SGHRS, CDR2 YFSETQ. Losses at the gene ends were 3 bases for V and 2 bases for J; bases not matched to a gene: 6. The CDR3 reads CASSSVGGGAYEQYF. CDR3 DNA sequence: TGCGCCAGCAGCTCGGTAGGCGGGGGGGCCTACGAGCAGTACTTC.

The chain employs TRBV3-1 (or the pseudogene TRBV3-2) and TRBJ2-5, with TRBD2 matching 11 bases. This CDR3 is built from 16 residues. The germline gives CDR1 LGHDT, CDR2 YNNKEL (reference sequence). With V trimmed by 2 bases and J by 5 bases, 7 bases remained unmatched. The CDR3 sequence: CASSQNLAGGRETQYF. The CDR3 DNA reads TGTGCCAGCAGCCAAAACCTAGCGGGGGGTCGGGAGACCCAGTACTTC.

The gene calls are TRBV5-4 and TRBJ2-1; D unresolved. V lost 1 base, J lost 7 bases, and 9 bases lay in between. Germline CDR1 is SGHNT and CDR2 is YYREEE (reference sequence). This CDR3 spans 13 amino acids. This CDR3 is CASSLRGINEQFF. CDR3 coding DNA: TGTGCCAGCAGCTTGCGAGGTATTAATGAGCAGTTCTTC.

This rearrangement joins TRBV5-4 to TRBJ2-1; 7 bases agree with TRBD2. The germline V gene has CDR1 SGHNT and CDR2 YYREEE (reference sequence). The CDR3 loop spans 14 amino acids. V gave up 2 bases and J gave up 5 bases; unmatched junction bases: 4. CDR3 nucleotides: TGTGCCAGCAGCTTCGGGCTAGCGGACAATGAGCAGTTCTTC. It translates to CASSFGLADNEQFF.

The chain carries TRBV24-1 and TRBJ1-4, with TRBD1 identical over 7 bases. The CDR3 consists of 14 residues. J gave up 8 bases and V 4 bases, and 6 bases lay outside the gene matches. In germline, CDR1 is KGHDR, CDR2 SFDVKD. The CDR3 nucleotides read TGTGCCACCAGTGACAACAGGGGAGGCGAAAAACTGTTTTTT. It specifies CATSDNRGGEKLFF.

The chain links TRBV29-1 to TRBJ1-1; 8 positions match TRBD1. The CDR3 runs to 13 residues. Germline V gives CDR1 SQVTM, CDR2 ANQGSEA. V trimming: 8 bases; J trimming: 4 bases; junction bases outside the gene matches: 9. CDR3 amino acids: CSSRQGSSTEAFF. CDR3 DNA sequence: TGCAGCTCACGACAGGGGAGTTCCACTGAAGCTTTCTTT.

The chain recombines TRBV4-1 with TRBJ1-3; D remains unclear. The germline V gene has CDR1 MGHRA and CDR2 YSYEKL. V dropped 2 bases and J dropped 0 bases, with 20 bases sitting between them. CDR3 length: 19 amino acids. The CDR3 DNA reads TGCGCCAGCAGCCAACGCGGAAGGCAGAGTAATAGCTCTGGAAACACCATATATTTT. This codes for CASSQRGRQSNSSGNTIYF.

V usage is TRBV7-2 and J usage is TRBJ2-5; TRBD1 matches at 9 bases. The germline V gene has CDR1 SGHTA and CDR2 FQGNSA. Trimming took 4 bases from V and 4 from J; bases not matched to a gene: 10. The CDR3 runs 16 residues. The CDR3 nucleotides read TGTGCCAGCAGCTCCAGGACAGGGGATGGGACAGAGACCCAGTACTTC. Its translation is CASSSRTGDGTETQYF.

The chain joins TRBV5-4 to TRBJ2-1, with 8 bases aligning to TRBD1. This CDR3 contains 15 residues. In germline, CDR1 is SGHNT, CDR2 YYREEE (reference sequence). The junction had 4 bases not matched to a gene; V was cut back by 4 bases and J by 1 base. As DNA, the CDR3 is TGTGCCAGCAGCCAGACAGGGGATTCCTACAATGAGCAGTTCTTC. As protein: CASSQTGDSYNEQFF.

V gene TRBV4-1 combines with J gene TRBJ2-3; D gene ambiguous. The CDR3 sequence is 17 residues long. The V end lost 0 bases, the J end lost 0 bases, and 13 bases lay between the germline ends. Per germline, CDR1 MGHRA and CDR2 YSYEKL. DNA for the CDR3: TGCGCCAGCAGCCAAGATCGCAGTTTAGCTAGCACAGATACGCAGTATTTT. Its protein is CASSQDRSLASTDTQYF.

This clone was recorded a few times. The rearrangement uses TRBV27 and TRBJ1-4; 8 nucleotides agree with TRBD1. CDR3 length: 14 residues. The V and J ends lost 4 bases and 6 bases, in that order; junction bases with no gene match: 4. From germline, CDR1 is MNHEY and CDR2 SMNVEV (reference sequence). CDR3 bases: TGTGCCAGCAGTTGGGACAGGAGGGATGAAAAACTGTTTTTT. It is translated as CASSWDRRDEKLFF.

This rearrangement joins TRBV15 to TRBJ1-2; no firm D call. The CDR3 is 13 residues long. The V and J ends lost 8 bases and 0 bases respectively, with 10 bases between them. Germline V CDR1 and CDR2: LNHNV, YYDKDF (reference sequence). For the CDR3, the DNA is TGTGCCACCCGTCCAGGTGCTAACTATGGCTACACCTTC. Translation gives CATRPGANYGYTF. Supplemented by reference TRBV15 and TRBJ1-2, the full variable domain reads DAMVIQNPRYQVTQFGKPVTLSCSQTLNHNVMYWYQQKSSQAPKLLFHYYDKDFNNEADTPDNFQSRRPNTSFCFLDIRSPGLGDTAMYLCATRPGANYGYTFGSGTRLTVV.